The 9 T cell receptor beta chains given below trace back to one sample, sequenced in a study of T cells in tuberculosis. Data came from immunoSEQ multiplex PCR; TCRdb stores just in-frame clones and leaves some out. The repertoire holds about 37,000 clones, with around 93% as singletons. Sequenced input: PBMCs. These receptors came from a donor aged 5-35 years with latent tuberculosis or without tuberculosis infection. Some clones in this sample may be carry-over from other donors' samples.

The chain couples TRBV5-1 to TRBJ1-4; 8 nucleotides match TRBD1. Looked up from germline, CDR1 is SGHRS and CDR2 is YFSETQ. This CDR3 has 14 residues. With V trimmed by 2 bases and J by 6 bases, 3 bases remained unmatched. CDR3 bases: TGCGCCAGCAGCTTCGGACAGGGTGATGAAAAACTGTTTTTT. This gives the protein CASSFGQGDEKLFF.

V gene TRBV18 combines with J gene TRBJ1-1; D gene unclear. Looked up from germline, CDR1 is KGHSH and CDR2 is LQKENI. V was cut by 3 bases and J by 0 bases, with 11 bases left in between. CDR3 length: 15 residues. CDR3 coding DNA: TGTGCCAGCTCACCTCTGGAGACGGTGAACACTGAAGCTTTCTTT. This codes for CASSPLETVNTEAFF.

The V call is TRBV9, the J call TRBJ1-3; 7 bases agree with TRBD1. V was pared by 4 bases and J by 0 bases, with 10 bases of the junction left unmatched. The length of the CDR3 is 17 residues. From germline, CDR1 is SGDLS and CDR2 YYNGEE. The CDR3 coding sequence is TGTGCCAGCAGCCCTCAGCCGACAGGGATCTCTGGAAACACCATATATTTT. Its translation: CASSPQPTGISGNTIYF.

This CDR3 is CASSDSPLAGPGELFF. The CDR3 DNA follows: TGTGCCAGCAGTGACTCCCCACTAGCGGGACCCGGGGAGCTGTTTTTT. This chain connects TRBV6-4 to TRBJ2-2; 10 bases agree with TRBD2. The CDR3 loop spans 16 amino acids. Germline CDR1 is MRHNA and CDR2 is SNTAGT. Unmatched junction bases numbered 4, after V lost 0 bases and J lost 6 bases.

CDR3 sequence reads: CASSPGQNTEAFF. Here the CDR3 DNA reads TGTGCCAGCAGCCCGGGACAAAACACTGAAGCTTTCTTT. The chain uses TRBV7-6 and TRBJ1-1; tentative D call: TRBD1 (6 bases). Trimming pared 5 bases from V and 2 bases from J, leaving 9 bases between. CDR3 size: 13 residues. The germline CDR1 and CDR2 sequences are SGHVS and FNYEAQ.

The genes are TRBV7-2 and TRBJ1-5; D possibly corresponds to TRBD1 (5 bases). This CDR3 is 15 amino acids long. V was pared by 2 bases and J by 2 bases, with 10 bases between. Germline V lookup: CDR1 SGHTA, CDR2 FQGNSA. CDR3 amino acids: CASSLQGRGNQPQHF. The CDR3 bases are TGTGCCAGCAGCTTACAGGGTCGGGGCAATCAGCCCCAGCATTTT.

The J gene is TRBJ2-7, the V gene TRBV7-2; TRBD1 matches at 11 bases. Trimming at V came to 0 bases and at J to 7 bases, leaving 8 bases not matched to a gene. Germline CDR1 and CDR2: SGHTA and FQGNSA. The CDR3 runs to 16 residues. CDR3 DNA: TGTGCCAGCAGCTTAGCGCCAGGACAGGGGGCGAGGGAGCAGTACTTC. As protein: CASSLAPGQGAREQYF.

The chain is built from TRBV6-1 and TRBJ1-1; 7 nucleotides agree with TRBD1. This CDR3 is built from 14 residues. V lost 7 bases to trimming and J lost 0 bases; unmatched junction nucleotides: 5. Germline V gives CDR1 MNHNS, CDR2 SASEGT. The CDR3 bases are TGTGCCAGCATCATACAGGGGATGAACACTGAAGCTTTCTTT. Its protein is CASIIQGMNTEAFF.

The chain joins TRBV4-3 to TRBJ1-1; possible D gene TRBD1, 5 bases. In germline, CDR1 is LGHNA, CDR2 YSLEER. V was trimmed by 2 bases and J by 5 bases, leaving 12 bases between them. There are 14 residues in the CDR3. The CDR3 loop is CASSQRPGGTEAFF. CDR3 sequence (DNA): TGCGCCAGCAGCCAACGCCCCGGGGGGACTGAAGCTTTCTTT.